This is a list of T cell receptor beta chains from one sample in a study of blood T cell repertoires in COVID-19. Sequenced by immunoSEQ multiplex PCR; TCRdb stores in-frame clones only, minus some. The sample includes 300,000 to 450,000 clones, about 87% of them seen just once. Sequencing was done on a sample of peripheral blood. The receptor source for this set is a woman in her sixties or seventies with COVID-19, enrolled during active disease. Each CDR3 is given with its conserved first and last residue. Each record gives: J gene, V gene, clone size, D gene, CDR3 protein, CDR3 DNA. The D gene is left open where the match is weak. Expanded clones get a size class; other rows say once, few or many, or leave the size out.

j_gene: TRBJ2-3
v_gene: TRBV5-1
abundance: NA
d_gene: NA
CDR3aa: CASSSARPSTDTQYF
CDR3nt: TGCGCCAGCAGCTCCGCGAGGCCCAGCACAGATACGCAGTATTTT

j_gene: TRBJ1-5
v_gene: TRBV5-1
abundance: NA
d_gene: NA
CDR3aa: CASSLAGMGQPQHF
CDR3nt: TGCGCCAGCAGCTTGGCCGGCATGGGCCAGCCCCAGCATTTT

j_gene: TRBJ2-7
v_gene: TRBV20-1
abundance: NA
d_gene: NA
CDR3aa: CSASYYYEQYF
CDR3nt: TGCAGTGCTAGTTACTACTACGAGCAGTACTTC

j_gene: TRBJ1-2
v_gene: TRBV18
abundance: NA
d_gene: TRBD1
CDR3aa: CASSAGQDGYTF
CDR3nt: TGTGCCAGCTCAGCTGGACAGGATGGCTACACCTTC

j_gene: TRBJ2-5
v_gene: TRBV7-3
abundance: NA
d_gene: NA
CDR3aa: CASSLSGGLQETQYF
CDR3nt: TGTGCCAGCAGCTTAAGCGGGGGCCTACAAGAGACCCAGTACTTC

j_gene: TRBJ1-5
v_gene: TRBV18
abundance: NA
d_gene: TRBD1
CDR3aa: CASSPGTGVNQPQHF
CDR3nt: TGTGCCAGCTCACCCGGGACAGGAGTCAATCAGCCCCAGCATTTT

j_gene: TRBJ1-2
v_gene: TRBV30
abundance: NA
d_gene: NA
CDR3aa: CAWSIPYVYTF
CDR3nt: TGTGCCTGGAGTATTCCCTATGTCTACACCTTC

j_gene: TRBJ2-7
v_gene: TRBV7-2
abundance: NA
d_gene: TRBD2
CDR3aa: CASSVSGGTYEQYF
CDR3nt: TGTGCCAGCAGCGTTAGCGGGGGTACCTACGAGCAGTACTTC

j_gene: TRBJ2-1
v_gene: TRBV11-1
abundance: NA
d_gene: TRBD1
CDR3aa: CASSLGGRGTYNEQFF
CDR3nt: TGTGCCAGCAGCTTAGGGGGCAGGGGGACCTACAATGAGCAGTTCTTC

j_gene: TRBJ2-3
v_gene: TRBV7-7
abundance: NA
d_gene: NA
CDR3aa: CASSLEQGGRTDTQYF
CDR3nt: TGTGCTAGCAGCTTAGAGCAGGGTGGTAGAACAGATACGCAGTATTTT

j_gene: TRBJ2-1
v_gene: TRBV2
abundance: NA
d_gene: NA
CDR3aa: CASSQIVDNEQFF
CDR3nt: TGTGCCAGCAGCCAAATCGTAGACAATGAGCAGTTCTTC

j_gene: TRBJ2-7
v_gene: TRBV6-2/TRBV6-3
abundance: NA
d_gene: NA
CDR3aa: CASSPNPRDSVEHQYF
CDR3nt: TGTGCCAGCAGTCCCAACCCCCGGGACTCCGTAGAGCATCAGTACTTC

j_gene: TRBJ2-2
v_gene: TRBV7-9
abundance: NA
d_gene: NA
CDR3aa: CASSFRQGYTGELFF
CDR3nt: TGTGCCAGCAGCTTCCGCCAGGGCTACACCGGGGAGCTGTTTTTT

j_gene: TRBJ1-5
v_gene: TRBV7-2
abundance: few
d_gene: NA
CDR3aa: CASSTDSYQPQHF
CDR3nt: TGTGCCAGCAGCACGGACAGCTATCAGCCCCAGCATTTT

j_gene: TRBJ2-7
v_gene: TRBV10-1
abundance: NA
d_gene: TRBD1
CDR3aa: CASSDRSTGGYEQYF
CDR3nt: TGCGCCAGCAGTGATAGGAGCACAGGGGGTTACGAGCAGTACTTC

j_gene: TRBJ1-4
v_gene: TRBV28
abundance: NA
d_gene: NA
CDR3aa: CASRADGPNEKLFF
CDR3nt: TGTGCCAGCAGAGCGGACGGGCCTAATGAAAAACTGTTTTTT

j_gene: TRBJ1-4
v_gene: TRBV28
abundance: NA
d_gene: TRBD1
CDR3aa: CATGQGGVSNEKLFF
CDR3nt: TGTGCCACGGGACAGGGGGGAGTCTCTAATGAAAAACTGTTTTTT

j_gene: TRBJ1-1
v_gene: TRBV3-1/TRBV3-2
abundance: NA
d_gene: NA
CDR3aa: CASSHGTLNTEAFF
CDR3nt: TGTGCCAGCAGCCATGGGACACTGAACACTGAAGCTTTCTTT

j_gene: TRBJ1-1
v_gene: TRBV6-1
abundance: once
d_gene: NA
CDR3aa: CASSEGGAKTEAFF
CDR3nt: TGTGCCAGCAGTGAAGGGGGAGCAAAGACTGAAGCTTTCTTT

j_gene: TRBJ2-1
v_gene: TRBV9
abundance: NA
d_gene: NA
CDR3aa: CASSVRYSNEQFF
CDR3nt: TGTGCCAGCAGCGTACGCTACTCTAATGAGCAGTTCTTC